The source of this TCR beta chain is a study of cytomegalovirus exposure and HLA in healthy donors. For the study at large: An analysis done earlier identified some 120 million unique TCR beta sequences from 150 million to 200 million T cells.

Every donor was a healthy person donating bone marrow. Each donor was nominally healthy when sampled (though unrecorded immune exposures were likely). Germline CDR1 is SNHLY and CDR2 is FYNNEI. V shed 3 bases, J shed 4 bases, and the junction held 16 bases outside the gene matches. This CDR3 contains 19 residues. It was with 60 Vbeta and 13 Jbeta primers that the PCR ran. Per the study methods: Counted up in a later analysis, unique TCR beta chains came to about 80 million, with around 10 million shared. This table comes from immunoSEQ multiplex PCR, and its TCRdb copy is limited to in-frame clones, with some not included. The DNA was the basis for D and trimming; V, J and clone size are from that table. The sample lists 90,000 to 110,000 clones; around 80% were seen once.

The chain uses TRBV2 and TRBJ1-3, with 9 bases matching TRBD1. The receptor comes from a man between 18 and 29 years old in good health and CMV-seronegative. Sequenced sample: PBMCs. In DNA form, the CDR3 reads TGTGCCAGCAGTGACTATCCGGGACAGGGAGCTCAAAGGGGAAACACCATATATTTT. As protein: CASSDYPGQGAQRGNTIYF.